These T cell receptor beta chains were read from a single sample in a study of T cells after posttransplantation cyclophosphamide. Clones were sequenced by immunoSEQ multiplex PCR, and TCRdb holds only the in-frame ones, with some missing. The sample comprises 12,000 or so clones, around 90% of which are singletons, and roughly 4% rests with the top ten. Sequencing used PBMCs, obtained after allogeneic stem cell transplant with posttransplant cyclophosphamide. The receptors were gathered from a female patient aged 30 to 40 who received an allogeneic stem cell transplant from an unrelated donor, was CMV-positive, and had no GVHD. Some T cells here may be from the graft donor. Each CDR3 is given with its conserved first and last residue. A D gene is named only where the DNA matches it firmly. Expanded clones are given a class, and other clones once, few, many or no size at all.

cdr3_nt: TGTGCCAGCAGTTACGAGTCGTATCCTAACAATGAGCAGTTCTTC; cdr3_aa: CASSYESYPNNEQFF; d_call: -; j_call: TRBJ2-1; v_call: TRBV6-5; clone_size: -
cdr3_nt: TGTGCCAGCAGTGAGACAGTTTACGAGCAGTACTTC; cdr3_aa: CASSETVYEQYF; d_call: -; j_call: TRBJ2-7; v_call: TRBV6-5; clone_size: -
cdr3_nt: TGTGCCAGCAGCAATCCCGGACTAGCCGCCTACGAGCAGTACTTC; cdr3_aa: CASSNPGLAAYEQYF; d_call: -; j_call: TRBJ2-7; v_call: TRBV21-1; clone_size: -
cdr3_nt: TGTGCCTGGAGGAGGGACAGAAGTAACTATGGCTACACCTTC; cdr3_aa: CAWRRDRSNYGYTF; d_call: TRBD1; j_call: TRBJ1-2; v_call: TRBV30; clone_size: -
cdr3_nt: TGTGCCACCAGCAGAGAGGGTGGGAGGCCGCAGTACTTC; cdr3_aa: CATSREGGRPQYF; d_call: -; j_call: TRBJ2-7; v_call: TRBV15; clone_size: -
cdr3_nt: TGTGCCAGCAGTACCGACAGGGAACGGGAAAAACTGTTTTTT; cdr3_aa: CASSTDREREKLFF; d_call: TRBD1; j_call: TRBJ1-4; v_call: TRBV6-1; clone_size: -
cdr3_nt: TGTGCCAGCAGCTTGTCGTTGCCACGGACTAATGAAAAACTGTTTTTT; cdr3_aa: CASSLSLPRTNEKLFF; d_call: -; j_call: TRBJ1-4; v_call: TRBV7-9; clone_size: -
cdr3_nt: TGTGCCAGCAGTTTCTTGACTAGCGGGTTCTACAATGAGCAGTTCTTC; cdr3_aa: CASSFLTSGFYNEQFF; d_call: TRBD2; j_call: TRBJ2-1; v_call: TRBV27; clone_size: once
cdr3_nt: TGTGCCAGCAGTGTATGGCAGGGGGCTCACGAGCAGTACTTC; cdr3_aa: CASSVWQGAHEQYF; d_call: TRBD1; j_call: TRBJ2-7; v_call: TRBV6-1; clone_size: -
cdr3_nt: TGTGCCAGCAGTTACCGGGGGGGGACAGCCGAGCAGCCCCAGCATTTT; cdr3_aa: CASSYRGGTAEQPQHF; d_call: TRBD1; j_call: TRBJ1-5; v_call: TRBV6-6; clone_size: -
cdr3_nt: TGTGCCAGCAGCGCGTTTCTTAGCGGGGGATCCTACGAGCAGTACTTC; cdr3_aa: CASSAFLSGGSYEQYF; d_call: TRBD2; j_call: TRBJ2-7; v_call: TRBV9; clone_size: -
cdr3_nt: TGTGCCTGGAGTGTACCGGCCGGGGAGCTGTTTTTT; cdr3_aa: CAWSVPAGELFF; d_call: -; j_call: TRBJ2-2; v_call: TRBV30; clone_size: -
cdr3_nt: TGCGCCAGCAGTCAATTGGGGGGACAGATGAACACTGAAGCTTTCTTT; cdr3_aa: CASSQLGGQMNTEAFF; d_call: TRBD1; j_call: TRBJ1-1; v_call: TRBV23-1; clone_size: -
cdr3_nt: TGTGCCAGCAGTGAAGCGAGTATTCCACGGTCTGAAGCTTTCTTT; cdr3_aa: CASSEASIPRSEAFF; d_call: -; j_call: TRBJ1-1; v_call: TRBV6-1; clone_size: -
cdr3_nt: TGCGCCAGCAGCCTCTACAGGGTTGGAGACTACGAGCAGTACTTC; cdr3_aa: CASSLYRVGDYEQYF; d_call: -; j_call: TRBJ2-7; v_call: TRBV4-1; clone_size: -
cdr3_nt: TGTGCCAGCAGAATTACCTCCGGGACAGGCCCCGAAGCTTTCTTT; cdr3_aa: CASRITSGTGPEAFF; d_call: TRBD1; j_call: TRBJ1-1; v_call: TRBV6-5; clone_size: once
cdr3_nt: TGTGCCACCAGCGGCCGGGACAGGGATTTCATAGCCAAAAACATTCAGTACTTC; cdr3_aa: CATSGRDRDFIAKNIQYF; d_call: TRBD1; j_call: TRBJ2-4; v_call: TRBV15; clone_size: -
cdr3_nt: TGTGCCAGCAGTGAAATCCCGGAGGCCTACGAGCAGTACTTC; cdr3_aa: CASSEIPEAYEQYF; d_call: -; j_call: TRBJ2-7; v_call: TRBV6-5; clone_size: once
cdr3_nt: TGTGCCAGCAGCTTAGCGGGAGAGGTCCTGGGGCAAAGCGAGCAGTACTTC; cdr3_aa: CASSLAGEVLGQSEQYF; d_call: TRBD2; j_call: TRBJ2-7; v_call: TRBV9; clone_size: -
cdr3_nt: TGTGCCAGTGGTCGTGCAGGAAAAAATTCACCCCTCCACTTT; cdr3_aa: CASGRAGKNSPLHF; d_call: -; j_call: TRBJ1-6; v_call: TRBV19; clone_size: -
cdr3_nt: TGCGCCAGCAGCTTTCGCCCCGGGACAGGGGACACCGGGGAGCTGTTTTTT; cdr3_aa: CASSFRPGTGDTGELFF; d_call: TRBD1; j_call: TRBJ2-2; v_call: TRBV5-1; clone_size: -
cdr3_nt: TGTGCCAGTAGTATAGATTCACCGAGTAGCGGGAGTCTGGAGACCCAGTACTTC; cdr3_aa: CASSIDSPSSGSLETQYF; d_call: TRBD2; j_call: TRBJ2-5; v_call: TRBV19; clone_size: -
cdr3_nt: TGTGCCAGCAACCCCGGGAGGCTGCCAGATACGCAGTATTTT; cdr3_aa: CASNPGRLPDTQYF; d_call: TRBD2; j_call: TRBJ2-3; v_call: TRBV9; clone_size: once
cdr3_nt: TGCGCCAGCAGCGCCAACCCGGGACTAGAGGAATATTTT; cdr3_aa: CASSANPGLEEYF; d_call: TRBD2; j_call: TRBJ2-3; v_call: TRBV4-1; clone_size: -
cdr3_nt: TGTGCCAGCAGCCCCGACAGGGGCTATGGCTACACCTTC; cdr3_aa: CASSPDRGYGYTF; d_call: TRBD1; j_call: TRBJ1-2; v_call: TRBV5-4; clone_size: once